One and the same sample provided the 26 T cell receptor beta chains below, sequenced in a study of shared clonotypes between healthy human individuals. Sequencing was performed with immunoSEQ multiplex PCR; in TCRdb, only in-frame clones are kept and a portion is missing. The sample records 550,000 to 850,000 clones, 74% being singletons. The sample taken for sequencing was memory CD4+ T cells sorted from blood. Subset here: CD45RA-negative fraction. The receptors were gathered from a woman aged 25 to 39 in good health.

This chain connects TRBV27 to TRBJ1-1; D perhaps matches TRBD1 (5 bases). Trimming cost V 4 bases and J 4 bases, with 13 bases left between them. Germline CDR1 reads MNHEY; CDR2 reads SMNVEV (reference sequence). CDR3 size: 14 residues. CDR3: CASSSQGYGTEAFF. CDR3 DNA: TGTGCCAGCAGTTCCCAGGGATACGGCACTGAAGCTTTCTTT.

The chain links TRBV11-2 to TRBJ2-6, with D possibly matching TRBD1 (7 bases). From germline, CDR1 is SGHAT and CDR2 FQNNGV. Trimming pared 2 bases from V and 15 bases from J, leaving 11 bases between. The CDR3 is 12 amino acids. The CDR3: CASSLPRGALTF. The DNA of the CDR3 is TGTGCCAGCAGCTTACCCAGGGGGGCCCTGACTTTC.

The chain links TRBV6-5 to TRBJ2-1; 8 bases agree with TRBD1. The CDR3 has 14 residues. V was clipped by 5 bases and J by 7 bases; unmatched bases: 7. In germline, CDR1 is MNHEY, CDR2 SVGAGI. CDR3 coding DNA: TGTGCCAGCAGTCCCGGGGACAGGTCGAATGAGCAGTTCTTC. Translation gives CASSPGDRSNEQFF.

Turning to this clone: Different DNA sequences within this sample yield the same CDR3. V usage is TRBV5-1 and J usage is TRBJ2-5; D assignment may be TRBD1 or TRBD2 (5 bases each). The CDR3 consists of 14 residues. Germline values: CDR1 SGHRS, CDR2 YFSETQ. The V end was cut by 4 bases, the J end by 3 bases, with 13 bases between. The CDR3 coding sequence is TGCGCCAGCAGCCCCACCGGGACGGAAGAGACCCAGTACTTC. It encodes CASSPTGTEETQYF. Full variable domain (rest looked up from reference TRBV5-1 and TRBJ2-5): KAGVTQTPRYLIKTRGQQVTLSCSPISGHRSVSWYQQTPGQGLQFLFEYFSETQRNKGNFPGRFSGRQFSNSRSEMNVSTLELGDSALYLCASSPTGTEETQYFGPGTRLLVL.

The chain has TRBV27 and TRBJ2-5; 8 nucleotides match TRBD1. The V segment lost 5 bases and the J segment 5 bases; nucleotides outside the gene matches: 7. The CDR3 sequence is 14 residues long. Germline CDR1 MNHEY, CDR2 SMNVEV (reference sequence). This CDR3 reads CASSPRTGRETQYF. DNA of the CDR3: TGTGCCAGCAGTCCCCGGACAGGGAGGGAGACCCAGTACTTC.

The rearrangement joins TRBV7-8 to TRBJ2-7; 7 bases agree with TRBD2. With 4 bases clipped from V and 0 bases from J, the junction kept 9 bases outside the gene matches. This CDR3 spans 16 amino acids. Germline V lookup: CDR1 SGHVS, CDR2 FQNEAQ. CDR3 sequence reads: CASSYKRDPISYEQYF. The CDR3 nucleotides are TGTGCCAGCAGCTACAAGCGGGACCCTATCTCCTACGAGCAGTACTTC. The whole variable domain, filled in from reference TRBV7-8 and TRBJ2-7, reads GAGVSQSPRYKVAKRGQDVALRCDPISGHVSLFWYQQALGQGPEFLTYFQNEAQLDKSGLPSDRFFAERPEGSVSTLKIQRTQQEDSAVYLCASSYKRDPISYEQYFGPGTRLTVT.

V and J are TRBV18 and TRBJ2-7, with D unresolved. Germline V gene data show CDR1 as KGHSH and CDR2 as LQKENI. V lost 1 base to trimming and J lost 6 bases, with 13 bases between them. The CDR3 is 14 residues long. The CDR3 DNA reads as TGTGCCAGCTCACCACGGGCAACTTTTAGCGAGCAGTACTTC. Translated: CASSPRATFSEQYF.

V is TRBV14 and J is TRBJ1-2; TRBD1 might be the D (6 bases). The V gene's germline CDR1 is SGHDN and CDR2 FVKESK. V lost 4 bases and J lost 4, with 16 bases in between. The CDR3 consists of 15 residues. As DNA, the CDR3 is TGTGCCAGCAGCCGAGGGGGGGCGCGTATCTATGGCTACACCTTC. This encodes CASSRGGARIYGYTF.

This clone was seen once. The chain employs TRBV5-6 and TRBJ1-2; 7 nucleotides match TRBD1. Germline V CDR1 and CDR2: SGHDT, YYEEEE. This CDR3 is 14 amino acids long. V lost 6 bases and J lost 2; bases outside the gene matches: 7. CDR3 amino acids: CASNRMTGNYGYTF. The CDR3 nucleotides are TGTGCCAGCAACCGAATGACAGGGAACTATGGCTACACCTTC. The variable domain in full, completed from reference TRBV5-6 and TRBJ1-2, reads DAGVTQSPTHLIKTRGQQVTLRCSPKSGHDTVSWYQQALGQGPQFIFQYYEEEERQRGNFPDRFSGHQFPNYSSELNVNALLLGDSALYLCASNRMTGNYGYTFGSGTRLTVV.

The J gene is TRBJ2-5, the V gene TRBV2; 8 positions match TRBD2. The V gene's germline CDR1 is SNHLY and CDR2 FYNNEI. J lost 5 bases, V lost 7 bases, and 9 bases had no gene match. The CDR3 has 14 amino acids. The CDR3 is CASTPTGGRETQYF. In DNA, the CDR3 is TGTGCCAGCACCCCCACGGGGGGGCGGGAGACCCAGTACTTC.

This clone was seen only a few times. This same CDR3 is encoded by further DNA sequences in the sample. The chain links TRBV5-1 to TRBJ2-5; D is ambiguous. The CDR3 contains 13 residues. Germline assignment: CDR1 SGHRS and CDR2 YFSETQ. Trimming stripped 0 bases from V and 3 bases from J, with 6 bases between. The CDR3 DNA reads TGCGCCAGCAGCTTGGGGGCAGAAGAGACCCAGTACTTC. Amino acids: CASSLGAEETQYF.

The rearrangement uses TRBV7-9 and TRBJ2-1; D ambiguous. Trimming took off 1 base at V and 4 bases at J, with 14 bases between the two ends. There are 16 residues in the CDR3. Germline loops: CDR1 SEHNR, CDR2 FQNEAQ (reference sequence). DNA for the CDR3: TGTGCCAGCAGCTTAGAGGTTCTGTATACGTACAATGAGCAGTTCTTC. Its protein is CASSLEVLYTYNEQFF.

This chain joins TRBV11-2 and TRBJ2-3, with 9 bases fitting TRBD1. The germline CDR1 and CDR2 sequences are SGHAT and FQNNGV. CDR3 length: 12 residues. Unmatched junction bases numbered 4, after V lost 10 bases and J lost 5 bases. This chain's CDR3 is CAIRDRVDTQYF. Here the CDR3 DNA reads TGTGCCATAAGGGACAGGGTAGATACGCAGTATTTT.

This sequence joins TRBV5-1 and TRBJ1-5, with D perhaps TRBD1 (5 bases). The V and J ends lost 4 bases and 0 bases respectively, with 17 bases between them. The CDR3 is 17 residues long. CDR1 and CDR2 (germline): SGHRS, YFSETQ. In DNA form, the CDR3 reads TGCGCCAGCAGCCCCGGGACGGGATCCTATAGCAATCAGCCCCAGCATTTT. Its translation: CASSPGTGSYSNQPQHF.

This chain joins TRBV21-1 and TRBJ1-2. TRBV21-1 is classified as a pseudogene. The CDR3 is 15 amino acids. As DNA, the CDR3 is TGTGCCAGCAGCAAAGGGGGGACCGAGGGATTCGGCTACACCTTC. Translated: CASSKGGTEGFGYTF.

The V and J genes are TRBV2 and TRBJ1-1, with 7 positions matching TRBD1. The J segment lost 1 base and the V segment lost 6 bases, leaving 2 bases of the junction unmatched. Germline V gene data show CDR1 as SNHLY and CDR2 as FYNNEI. This CDR3 spans 13 amino acids. CDR3 nucleotide sequence: TGTGCCAGCAGGAGGACAGGGAACACTGAAGCTTTCTTT. Amino acids: CASRRTGNTEAFF.

The gene calls are TRBV30 and TRBJ1-3; 7 bases fit TRBD1. The V gene's germline CDR1 is GTSNPN and CDR2 SVGIG (reference sequence). The CDR3 length is 15 residues. V was clipped by 1 base and J by 3 bases; unmatched bases: 6. The chain's CDR3 is CAWSGFAGGGNTIYF. CDR3 nucleotide sequence: TGTGCCTGGAGTGGCTTTGCAGGGGGTGGAAACACCATATATTTT.

The chain couples TRBV6-1 to TRBJ1-1; D is unclear. Trimming removed 2 bases at V and 4 bases at J, with 8 bases between. Germline CDR1 is MNHNS and CDR2 is SASEGT. The CDR3 runs to 13 residues. CDR3 residues: CASSEKWGTEAFF. The CDR3 coding sequence is TGTGCCAGCAGTGAAAAGTGGGGCACTGAAGCTTTCTTT.

The V gene is TRBV7-9, the J gene TRBJ2-2; D unresolved. In germline, CDR1 is SEHNR, CDR2 FQNEAQ (reference sequence). This CDR3 contains 17 residues. V shed 0 bases and J shed 4 bases, with 15 bases lying between them. DNA for the CDR3: TGTGCCAGCAGCTTAGCGTCTATCGGGCGAAGCACCGGGGAGCTGTTTTTT. Its protein product is CASSLASIGRSTGELFF.

The chain carries TRBV7-9 and TRBJ2-7; the match to TRBD1 covers 9 bases. CDR3 length: 15 residues. Trimming removed 3 bases from V and 0 bases from J; junction bases left unmatched: 3. Germline values: CDR1 SEHNR, CDR2 FQNEAQ (reference sequence). The CDR3 region is CASSFKTGGSYEQYF. The CDR3 DNA sequence: TGTGCCAGCAGCTTCAAGACAGGGGGCTCCTACGAGCAGTACTTC.

This clone was observed a handful of times. The chain recombines TRBV29-1 with TRBJ1-2; TRBD1 might be the D (6 bases). CDR1 and CDR2 (germline): SQVTM, ANQGSEA. V was shortened by 7 bases and J by 5 bases, with 14 bases between the two germline ends. The CDR3 runs 12 residues. The DNA of the CDR3 is TGCAGCGCCTCACAACAGGGTTATGGCTACACCTTC. Amino acid sequence: CSASQQGYGYTF.

V gene TRBV21-1 combines with J gene TRBJ2-7; the table's D call, TRBD1, has no DNA check behind it. TRBV21-1 is designated a pseudogene. This CDR3 has 16 residues. The CDR3 DNA reads TGTGCCAGCAGCGGTCAGGGGGTCGGCTATCTTCTCGAGCAGTACTTC. Amino acids: CASSGQGVGYLLEQYF.

This clone was observed a single time. This chain uses TRBV9 with TRBJ1-4, with a weak D call TRBD1 (5 bases). This CDR3 comprises 16 residues. V dropped 3 bases and J dropped 5 bases, with 17 bases sitting between them. CDR1 and CDR2 from the germline V gene are SGDLS and YYNGEE. Written as DNA, the CDR3 is TGTGCCAGCAGCGCCGGGGTCGGGGGACGGAATGAAAAACTGTTTTTT. Amino acid sequence: CASSAGVGGRNEKLFF.

This clone turned up a few times. The chain employs TRBV10-3 and TRBJ2-7; 11 nucleotides match TRBD2. Per the germline V gene, CDR1 is ENHRY and CDR2 is SYGVKD. V lost 6 bases to trimming and J lost 4 bases; unmatched junction nucleotides: 2. CDR3 length: 13 amino acids. CDR3 region: CAIRGTSGYEQYF. The CDR3 DNA reads TGTGCCATCAGAGGGACTAGCGGATACGAGCAGTACTTC.

The chain employs TRBV30 and TRBJ2-1; D is unclear. Germline V gives CDR1 GTSNPN, CDR2 SVGIG (reference sequence). The length of the CDR3 is 12 residues. With 4 bases removed from V and 9 bases from J, the gap between germline ends came to 13 bases. The CDR3 sequence: CAWKKGVGEQFF. CDR3 DNA sequence: TGTGCCTGGAAAAAAGGCGTCGGTGAGCAGTTCTTC.

This chain joins TRBV4-1 and TRBJ2-5; 7 positions agree with TRBD1. This CDR3 has 15 amino acids. J was trimmed by 4 bases and V by 4 bases; bases with no gene match: 9. CDR1 is MGHRA, CDR2 YSYEKL, per germline. In nucleotides, the CDR3 is TGCGCCAGCAGCCCAGACAGGGTGTGGGGAGAGACCCAGTACTTC. Its translation: CASSPDRVWGETQYF.